These T cell receptor beta chains were read from a single sample in a study of T cell responses to AZD1222 COVID-19 vaccine. TCRdb's copy holds only in-frame clones and misses some; the assay was immunoSEQ multiplex PCR. The sample carries 130,000 to 150,000 clones, about 91% recorded once. The sequences come from peripheral blood, collected on day 0 of AZD1222 vaccination. Receptors originate from an adult in good health. Each CDR3 is given with its conserved first and last residue. A D gene is named only where the DNA matches it firmly. The size field is filled for only some rows; it gives once, few, many or a size class.

NA,TRBJ1-5,NA,TRBV7-2,TGTGCCAGCAGCTTAGGGTTTGGGGAGTTTCAGCCCCAGCATTTT,CASSLGFGEFQPQHF
NA,TRBJ2-5,NA,TRBV29-1,TGCAGCGTTGTTCCGGGCCACTTAGGGGAGACCCAGTACTTC,CSVVPGHLGETQYF
NA,TRBJ2-1,NA,TRBV19,TGTGCCAGTAGTCGGCAGGGAGCCTACAATGAGCAGTTCTTC,CASSRQGAYNEQFF
NA,TRBJ1-2,NA,TRBV4-1,TGCGCCAGCAGCCAAGATCCTCCCTATGGCTACACCTTC,CASSQDPPYGYTF
NA,TRBJ1-4,TRBD1,TRBV30,TGTGCCTGGAATCGCCACCCTACAGGGGGCGATGAAAAACTGTTTTTT,CAWNRHPTGGDEKLFF
NA,TRBJ1-4,NA,TRBV11-2,TGTGCCAGCAGCCCTCGCGAGGGGGGGGACGGCGAAAAACTGTTTTTT,CASSPREGGDGEKLFF
NA,TRBJ2-2,NA,TRBV10-1,TGCGCCAGCAGCCGGGAAACTACCGGGGAGCTGTTTTTT,CASSRETTGELFF
NA,TRBJ1-1,NA,TRBV9,TGTGCCAGCAGCGCATCAAACACTGAAGCTTTCTTT,CASSASNTEAFF
NA,TRBJ1-1,NA,TRBV6-5,TGTGCCAGCAGTTTAAACGAAGCGGCTTTCTTT,CASSLNEAAFF
NA,TRBJ1-1,NA,TRBV7-9,TGTGCCAGCAGCTTAGGGGGCACACCGGCTTTCTTT,CASSLGGTPAFF
NA,TRBJ2-1,NA,TRBV7-8,TGTGCCAGCAGCCCCACCGCTCCCTACATGAGCTCCTACAATGAGCAGTTCTTC,CASSPTAPYMSSYNEQFF
NA,TRBJ1-1,NA,TRBV7-9,TGTGCCAGCAGCTTTCGGAATTTTGAAGCTTTCTTT,CASSFRNFEAFF
NA,TRBJ1-5,NA,TRBV6-5,TGTGTCAGCAGAAGGACAGCCGATCAGCCCCAGCATTTT,CVSRRTADQPQHF
NA,TRBJ1-2,NA,TRBV13,TGTGCCAGCAGCTTTGGGTCCTATGGCTACACCTTC,CASSFGSYGYTF
NA,TRBJ2-3,NA,TRBV21-1,TGTGCCAGCAGACAGGACAGGGGGCTTACAGATACGCAGTATTTT,CASRQDRGLTDTQYF
NA,TRBJ2-1,TRBD2,TRBV6-5,TGTGCCAGCAGCGCCGGACTAGAGAGGTTCAATGAGCAGTTCTTC,CASSAGLERFNEQFF
NA,TRBJ2-7,NA,TRBV7-9,TGTGCCAGCAGCCCCGGGACAAGTTACGAGCAGTACTTC,CASSPGTSYEQYF
NA,TRBJ1-5,NA,TRBV11-2,TGTGCCAGCAGCTCGGGGACGTCACAGCCCCAGCATTTT,CASSSGTSQPQHF
NA,TRBJ1-1,NA,TRBV28,TGTGCCAGCAGTTCCAGCTGGTCGAGTTTGGGGGCGAAGTGGATTGAAGCTTTCTTT,CASSSSWSSLGAKWIEAFF
NA,TRBJ1-3,NA,TRBV21-1,TGTGCCAGCAGCAAAGAAGACGACTCCTGGAGGGCTGGAAACACCATATATTTT,CASSKEDDSWRAGNTIYF
NA,TRBJ1-2,TRBD1,TRBV7-2,TGTGCCAGCAGTACGGACAGGGCTCAATTGGCGTATGGCTACACCTTC,CASSTDRAQLAYGYTF
NA,TRBJ1-1,NA,TRBV28,TGTGCCAGCAGTCTCTCGTGGGGGGCTGGGGGGAACACTGAAGCTTTCTTT,CASSLSWGAGGNTEAFF
NA,TRBJ1-5,NA,TRBV6-5,TGTGCCAGCAGTTACCGGCACCGCTCGCGGCCCCAGCATTTT,CASSYRHRSRPQHF
NA,TRBJ2-3,NA,TRBV10-3,TGTGCCGCCGAGTCACGGGGGGATACGCAGTATTTT,CAAESRGDTQYF
NA,TRBJ2-2,NA,TRBV12-3/TRBV12-4,TGTGCCAGCAGTTTCTCAGCTGGGGAGCTGTTTTTT,CASSFSAGELFF
NA,TRBJ1-2,NA,TRBV30,TGTGCCTGGACAACTAACTATGGCTACACCTTC,CAWTTNYGYTF
NA,TRBJ1-2,NA,TRBV6-5,TGTGCCGTGGTGGACAAGTATGGCTACACCTTC,CAVVDKYGYTF
NA,TRBJ2-7,NA,TRBV5-1,TGCGCCAGCAGGGAACACCTCTACGAGCAGTACTTC,CASREHLYEQYF
NA,TRBJ1-5,NA,TRBV7-2,TGTGCCAGCAGCATTCTCGGGGGTGGGCCCCAGCATTTT,CASSILGGGPQHF
NA,TRBJ1-6,NA,TRBV7-3,TGTGCCAGCGGCACCGCGGGGTCACCCCTCCACTTT,CASGTAGSPLHF
NA,TRBJ2-7,NA,TRBV12-3/TRBV12-4,TGTGCCAGCAGTCCCCCGGGATTGTACGAGCAGTACTTC,CASSPPGLYEQYF
NA,TRBJ1-5,NA,TRBV6-5,TGTGCCAGCAGTTACGCGATCAATCAGCCCCAGCATTTT,CASSYAINQPQHF
NA,TRBJ2-1,NA,TRBV10-3,TGTGCCATCAGTGACGGGCCAGGATACAATGAGCAGTTCTTC,CAISDGPGYNEQFF
NA,TRBJ2-7,NA,TRBV9,TGTGCCAGCAACCGGGGAGTACCCCAGTCGGAGCAGTACTTC,CASNRGVPQSEQYF
NA,TRBJ1-2,NA,TRBV28,TGTGCCAGCGTGTCAGGGTACTATGGCTACACCTTC,CASVSGYYGYTF
NA,TRBJ2-7,TRBD1,TRBV2,TGTGCCAGCACCGAGCAGGGGGCCTACTACGAGCAGTACTTC,CASTEQGAYYEQYF
NA,TRBJ1-1,NA,TRBV7-2,TGTGCCAGCAGCTTTTTTGGGGGGGACCGAAACACTGAAGCTTTCTTT,CASSFFGGDRNTEAFF
NA,TRBJ1-1,NA,TRBV7-9,TGTGCCAGCAGCTTTGTAGAGAACACTGAAGCTTTCTTT,CASSFVENTEAFF
NA,TRBJ1-3,NA,TRBV30,TGTGCCTGGACAGGGGACTCTGGAAACACCATATATTTT,CAWTGDSGNTIYF
NA,TRBJ2-2,TRBD2,TRBV7-9,TGTGCCAGCAGCTTAAGCGGCAGCGGGAGAGTCGGGGAGCTGTTTTTT,CASSLSGSGRVGELFF
NA,TRBJ1-2,NA,TRBV4-2,TGTGCCAGCAGCCGGGAGGACAGCTCTTATGGCTACACCTTC,CASSREDSSYGYTF
NA,TRBJ2-3,NA,TRBV5-4,TGTGCCAGCAGACCCCCGGAGGCTGGCACAGATACGCAGTATTTT,CASRPPEAGTDTQYF
NA,TRBJ1-1,TRBD1,TRBV7-2,TGTGCCAGCAGCTTAGAAGGGGGCCGGGGAGCTTTCTTT,CASSLEGGRGAFF
NA,TRBJ2-1,TRBD2,TRBV6-1,TGTGCCAGCAGTCCAGCGGGGGGTGGGAATGAGCAGTTCTTC,CASSPAGGGNEQFF
once,TRBJ2-4,TRBD2,TRBV11-3,TGTGCCAGCAGCCCCGGGGGGTTGGCCAAAAACATTCAGTACTTC,CASSPGGLAKNIQYF
NA,TRBJ2-7,NA,TRBV6-2/TRBV6-3,TGTGCCAGCAGTTCCTTTGGGGGGCACGACGAGCAGTACTTC,CASSSFGGHDEQYF
NA,TRBJ2-3,TRBD2,TRBV13,TGTGCCAGCAGCTTAGAGGGGATACTAGCGGTACCCTCTCATACGCAGTATTTT,CASSLEGILAVPSHTQYF
NA,TRBJ2-1,TRBD2,TRBV7-2,TGTGCCAGCAAGGCTAGCGGGAGTTGGGGTTCCTACAATGAGCAGTTCTTC,CASKASGSWGSYNEQFF
NA,TRBJ2-2,NA,TRBV5-1,TGCGCCAGCAGCAAGCCCGGGACCATGTTCTACGGGGAGCTGTTTTTT,CASSKPGTMFYGELFF
NA,TRBJ1-6,NA,TRBV5-1,TGCGCCAGCAGCTTGGAACCCTACTCACCCCTCCACTTT,CASSLEPYSPLHF
once,TRBJ1-2,NA,TRBV5-6,TGTGCCAGCAGCTTGGGGGGCCTCTATGGCTACACCTTC,CASSLGGLYGYTF
NA,TRBJ1-5,NA,TRBV25-1,TGTGCCAGCAGTGTGGGGGGCTATAGCAATCAGCCCCAGCATTTT,CASSVGGYSNQPQHF
NA,TRBJ1-2,NA,TRBV6-2/TRBV6-3,TGTGCCAGCAGTTTGACACGCAATGGCTACACCTTC,CASSLTRNGYTF
once,TRBJ1-1,NA,TRBV5-1,TGCGCCAGCAGCTTGTATGGGACCCCGCGCACTGAAGCTTTCTTT,CASSLYGTPRTEAFF
NA,TRBJ2-7,TRBD1,TRBV6-5,TGTGCCAGCAGTTCCGGGACAGGGCCCTACGAGCAGTACTTC,CASSSGTGPYEQYF
NA,TRBJ2-2,NA,TRBV7-9,TGTGCCAGCAGCGGGGGGGCCCAGCGGGTCCACGGGGAGCTGTTTTTT,CASSGGAQRVHGELFF